This T cell receptor (beta chain) was documented in a study of T-cell reconstitution after alpha-beta-depleted transplantation in children. Study conclusions and caveats: T-cell counts and diversity at one year following transplant were attributed mainly to newly produced T cells. About two months after transplant, alpha-beta T cells reportedly came from several hundred expanded graft clones. There were some patients whose high TCRbeta diversity at day 60 came from surviving recipient T cells and thymic progenitors.

The germline V gene encodes CDR1 DFQATT and CDR2 SNEGSKA (reference sequence). Trimming took 2 bases from V and 0 from J; bases not matched to a gene: 9. The CDR3 covers 16 residues. Comments on this clonotype: What it binds is not known.

Preparation of the TCRbeta library was carried out with unique molecular identifiers. Via MiXCR, TCRdb re-called the PCR reads, giving one row per CDR3 protein. Of fewer than 700,000 distinct CDR3 sequences listed, about 21% were seen once; the top ten hold roughly 13%. The receptor was isolated from a boy in the first two years of life who had a stem cell transplant for acute myeloid leukemia, so the T cells may come from the graft donor. The sample here was PBMCs, mostly from graft donor cells, taken 360 days after TCRalphabeta/CD19-depleted stem cell transplant. The V call is TRBV20-1, the J call TRBJ1-2, with 7 bases matching TRBD1. The CDR3 loop is CSARQVYRGANYGYTF. The CDR3, as DNA: TGCAGTGCTAGACAGGTTTACAGGGGCGCTAACTATGGCTACACCTTC.